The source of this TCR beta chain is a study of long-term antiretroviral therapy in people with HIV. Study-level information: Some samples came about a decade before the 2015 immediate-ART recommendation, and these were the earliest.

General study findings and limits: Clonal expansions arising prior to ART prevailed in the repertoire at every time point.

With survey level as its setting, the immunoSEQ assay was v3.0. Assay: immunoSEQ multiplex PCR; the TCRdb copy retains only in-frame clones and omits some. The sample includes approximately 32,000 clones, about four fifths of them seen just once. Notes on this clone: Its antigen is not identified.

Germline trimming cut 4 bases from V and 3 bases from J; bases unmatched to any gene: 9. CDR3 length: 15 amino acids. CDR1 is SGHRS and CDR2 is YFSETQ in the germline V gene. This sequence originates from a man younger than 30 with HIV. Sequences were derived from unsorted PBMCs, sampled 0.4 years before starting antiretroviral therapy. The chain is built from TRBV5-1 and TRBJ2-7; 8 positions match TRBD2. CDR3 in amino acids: CASSQISGEFYEQYF. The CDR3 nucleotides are TGCGCCAGCAGCCAAATTAGCGGGGAGTTCTACGAGCAGTACTTC. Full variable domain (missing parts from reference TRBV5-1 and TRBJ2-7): KAGVTQTPRYLIKTRGQQVTLSCSPISGHRSVSWYQQTPGQGLQFLFEYFSETQRNKGNFPGRFSGRQFSNSRSEMNVSTLELGDSALYLCASSQISGEFYEQYFGPGTRLTVT.